This T cell receptor beta chain comes out of a study of T cells after yellow fever vaccination. Study-wide context: Each low-cell-number fraction was prepared by means of SMART-Seq v4 Ultra Low Input. Findings and caveats of the study: A secondary response was less intense yet reached its peak sooner, at day 5 versus 15.

Germline CDR1 and CDR2: SNHLY and FYNNEI. The CDR3 covers 14 residues. Trimming left V 1 base short and J 2 bases short, with 6 bases between. About this clonotype itself: Its matching antigen is unknown.

TCRdb analysed the 5' RACE reads with MiXCR anew, one entry per CDR3 protein. This sample carries 300,000 or so distinct CDR3 sequences, 10% to 15% of them seen once, and the ten largest clones take roughly 0.5%. This receptor was taken from a man between 25 and 39 years old who received the YFV17D yellow fever vaccine. The sample consisted of CD4+ T cells sorted from PBMCs, taken 45 days after the yellow fever booster vaccination. The chain has TRBV2 and TRBJ1-5; D gene ambiguous. The CDR3 here is CASSEVGGNQPQHF. The CDR3 region has the DNA TGTGCCAGCAGTGAAGTGGGTGGCAATCAGCCCCAGCATTTT.